One T cell receptor beta chain is described in this entry. This sample stems from a study of control samples from healthy donors and cancer patients. The germline CDR1 and CDR2 sequences are ENHRY and SYGVKD. Losses at the gene ends were 5 bases for V and 8 bases for J; bases not matched to a gene: 11. The CDR3 is 15 residues long. TCRdb's table, derived via immunoSEQ multiplex PCR, lists solely in-frame clones and lacks some. Among approximately 72,000 clones listed, 75% to 90% were seen once. This chain uses TRBV10-3 with TRBJ1-2; TRBD1 matches at 10 bases. This TCR was recovered from a middle-aged man in good health. Sequencing was carried out using blood. The CDR3 nucleotides are TGTGCCATCAGTCAATCCGACAGGGGGCGTAGGGGCTACACCTTC. Protein product: CAISQSDRGRRGYTF.